The source of this T cell receptor (beta chain) is a study of radiation and T cells in renal cell carcinoma. Study-level results: Top tumor clonotypes rose in blood 2 weeks post-radiation, then contracted.

Concerning this clone itself: The antigen is undetermined. The same CDR3 arises from other DNA sequences in this sample as well.

Germline V gene sequence: CDR1 SGHRS, CDR2 YFSETQ. The V end lost 2 bases, the J end lost 7 bases, and 4 bases lay between the germline ends. The CDR3 loop spans 11 amino acids. Specified time point: baseline pretreatment blood. Treatment defined: 15 Gy SBRT to primary tumor, nephrectomy 4 weeks later. Radiation-treated patients gave blood at baseline, week 2 and week 4. Generated by immunoSEQ multiplex PCR, the TCRdb table keeps only in-frame clones and is missing some. The repertoire holds approximately 100,000 clones, 80% to 90% seen once, with 6% to 9% in the top ten. The sequence was obtained from a man between 50 and 59 years old with renal cell carcinoma. Sequences were derived from blood, sampled from a patient whose treatment included radiotherapy and nephrectomy. This chain joins TRBV5-1 and TRBJ2-1; D is undetermined. The CDR3 sequence is CASSLANEQFF. The CDR3 region has the DNA TGCGCCAGCAGCTTAGCGAATGAGCAGTTCTTC. The full variable domain, in which reference TRBV5-1 and TRBJ2-1 provide the parts outside the CDR3, is KAGVTQTPRYLIKTRGQQVTLSCSPISGHRSVSWYQQTPGQGLQFLFEYFSETQRNKGNFPGRFSGRQFSNSRSEMNVSTLELGDSALYLCASSLANEQFFGPGTRLTVL.